The source of this T cell receptor beta chain is a study of T cell responses to AZD1222 COVID-19 vaccine. General study results and limits: Recipients of AZD1222 seropositive at baseline numbered only five or six.

TCRdb's table, derived via immunoSEQ multiplex PCR, lists solely in-frame clones and lacks some. This table has 150,000 to 180,000 clones, 85% to 90% appearing once. CDR1 and CDR2 (germline): LNHDA, SQIVND (reference sequence). Trimming stripped 7 bases from V and 3 bases from J, with 15 bases between. The CDR3 runs to 14 residues. On this clone itself: Antigen: not known.

This specimen consisted of peripheral blood, obtained on day 0 of MenACWY control vaccination. The sequence was obtained from an adult in good health. The chain recombines TRBV19 with TRBJ1-2; perhaps TRBD1 as D (6 bases). The DNA for the CDR3 is TGTGCCAGTACCCTGGGGGCTAGGGACTATGGCTACACCTTC. It encodes CASTLGARDYGYTF.